This T cell receptor beta chain was sequenced in a study of blood T cells in healthy people across ages. General study findings and limits: Among long-lived donors, naive CD4+ cells were more numerous and diversity higher than in aged donors.

Sample-barcoded 5' priming and a J-beta primer mix drove a second PCR of 7 to 11 cycles. A single record per CDR3 protein comes from TCRdb applying MiXCR to the 5' RACE reads. Of under 2,000,000 distinct CDR3 sequences in the sample, around 50% were seen once. This clonotype has just a few counts. What it binds is unknown. The CDR3 is 14 amino acids. Germline values: CDR1 SGHRS, CDR2 YFSETQ. The ends lost 4 bases at V and 12 bases at J; junction bases unmatched: 11. Total RNA, at least 5.5 micrograms per sample, was extracted from PBMCs. This TCR was recovered from a woman aged 40 to 49 in good health. The chain uses TRBV5-1 and TRBJ2-1; 9 positions agree with TRBD2. Material: blood. The CDR3 DNA reads as TGCGCCAGCAGCCAGACACTTAGCGGGGGCACGCAGTTCTTC. This encodes CASSQTLSGGTQFF.